The rows below give T cell receptor beta chains drawn from one sample of a study of blood T cell repertoires in COVID-19. Produced via immunoSEQ multiplex PCR; TCRdb's table is partial and in-frame only. Found here are about 110,000 clones, 71% of them singletons; the top ten hold 1.8%. Material: peripheral blood. Receptors were obtained from a middle-aged woman with acute or convalescent COVID-19. Each CDR3 is given with its conserved first and last residue. D genes are given only for firm matches. The size entry is marked missing in some rows and otherwise reads once, few, many or a size class.

abundance | d_gene | j_gene | v_gene | CDR3aa | CDR3nt
. | TRBD1 | TRBJ1-5 | TRBV7-2 | CASSAGQASSGQPQHF | TGTGCCAGCAGCGCGGGACAGGCATCGTCAGGTCAGCCCCAGCATTTT
. | . | TRBJ2-5 | TRBV4-1 | CASSQARDQETQYF | TGCGCCAGCAGCCAAGCCCGGGACCAAGAGACCCAGTACTTC
. | TRBD1 | TRBJ1-6 | TRBV5-4 | CASSQGQGYSEALHF | TGTGCCAGCAGCCAAGGACAGGGATATTCAGAGGCCCTCCACTTT
. | . | TRBJ2-5 | TRBV2 | CASARGQSQGETQYF | TGTGCCAGCGCCAGGGGCCAATCCCAAGGAGAGACCCAGTACTTC
once | TRBD2 | TRBJ2-3 | TRBV7-2 | CASSSGLAGARTDTQYF | TGTGCCAGCAGCTCTGGACTAGCGGGGGCCCGCACAGATACGCAGTATTTT
. | TRBD2 | TRBJ2-2 | TRBV2 | CASSELSGGRGTGELFF | TGTGCCAGCAGTGAATTGAGCGGGGGGCGGGGCACCGGGGAGCTGTTTTTT
. | . | TRBJ2-3 | TRBV7-3 | CASSLLGGSLADTQYF | TGTGCCAGCAGCTTATTAGGGGGTAGTCTCGCAGATACGCAGTATTTT
. | TRBD1 | TRBJ2-2 | TRBV5-1 | CASSLGGPPRSGELFF | TGCGCCAGCAGCTTAGGGGGCCCACCGCGGTCCGGGGAGCTGTTTTTT
. | . | TRBJ1-5 | TRBV28 | CASRLGGDRVVQPQHF | TGTGCCAGCCGACTAGGAGGGGATAGAGTGGTTCAGCCCCAGCATTTT
. | . | TRBJ2-7 | TRBV5-4 | CASSFRDEQYF | TGTGCCAGCAGCTTCAGGGACGAGCAGTACTTC
. | TRBD2 | TRBJ2-5 | TRBV14 | CASSQERGGYQETQYF | TGTGCCAGCAGCCAAGAAAGGGGAGGGTACCAAGAGACCCAGTACTTC
few | TRBD1 | TRBJ2-7 | TRBV28 | CASSLTPKPGTDF | TGTGCCAGCAGTTTGACTCCCAAACCTGGGACAGACTTC
many | . | TRBJ2-7 | TRBV30 | CAWSVGTLYEQYF | TGTGCCTGGAGTGTAGGGACACTCTACGAGCAGTACTTC
. | . | TRBJ2-7 | TRBV28 | CASSFSDSLYEQYF | TGTGCCAGCAGTTTTTCCGACAGTTTATACGAGCAGTACTTC
. | TRBD2 | TRBJ2-1 | TRBV7-2 | CASSISAGVHEQFF | TGTGCCAGCAGCATTTCGGCGGGGGTCCATGAGCAGTTCTTC
once | . | TRBJ2-5 | TRBV12-3/TRBV12-4 | CASSGGRETQYF | TGTGCCAGCAGCGGGGGACGAGAGACCCAGTACTTC
. | TRBD1 | TRBJ1-1 | TRBV6-2/TRBV6-3 | CASSPGGALEAFF | TGTGCCAGCAGTCCAGGGGGTGCACTTGAAGCTTTCTTT
. | TRBD1 | TRBJ1-5 | TRBV4-1 | CASSQVLPGTGKNQPQHF | TGCGCCAGCAGCCAAGTTCTCCCCGGGACAGGAAAGAATCAGCCCCAGCATTTT
once | . | TRBJ1-1 | TRBV30 | CAWSREGHPGAFF | TGTGCCTGGAGTAGGGAAGGACACCCCGGAGCTTTCTTT
. | . | TRBJ2-3 | TRBV18 | CASSGFPRGTDTQYF | TGTGCCAGCTCAGGGTTCCCCCGAGGAACAGATACGCAGTATTTT
. | . | TRBJ2-3 | TRBV5-1 | CASSLGQASTDTQYF | TGCGCCAGCAGCTTGGGACAGGCTAGCACAGATACGCAGTATTTT
few | TRBD1 | TRBJ1-2 | TRBV10-3 | CAISPGTGSGGYGYTF | TGTGCCATCAGCCCCGGGACAGGATCGGGGGGCTATGGCTACACCTTC
. | TRBD2 | TRBJ2-5 | TRBV5-1 | CASSPSGLAAQETQYF | TGCGCCAGCAGCCCCTCGGGACTAGCGGCCCAAGAGACCCAGTACTTC
. | . | TRBJ2-1 | TRBV5-1 | CASSPNVVYNEQFF | TGCGCCAGCAGTCCCAACGTAGTCTACAATGAGCAGTTCTTC
few | . | TRBJ1-2 | TRBV4-1 | CASSQALGTNYGYTF | TGCGCCAGCAGCCAAGCTCTCGGGACTAACTATGGCTACACCTTC
few | TRBD2 | TRBJ2-1 | TRBV3-1/TRBV3-2 | CASNSGRGEQFF | TGTGCCAGCAACTCCGGGAGGGGCGAGCAGTTCTTC
few | . | TRBJ1-5 | TRBV27 | CASRMVQNQPQHF | TGTGCCAGCAGAATGGTACAGAACCAGCCCCAGCATTTT
. | . | TRBJ1-2 | TRBV6-1 | CASSEALQGVYGYTF | TGTGCCAGCAGTGAAGCACTACAGGGAGTCTATGGCTACACCTTC
. | . | TRBJ2-5 | TRBV27 | CASSLEEGRRPCETQYF | TGTGCCAGCAGTTTAGAGGAGGGTCGTAGGCCCTGTGAGACCCAGTACTTC
. | TRBD2 | TRBJ2-1 | TRBV29-1 | CSVVAGGSNEQFF | TGCAGCGTTGTAGCGGGGGGGTCCAATGAGCAGTTCTTC
. | . | TRBJ1-3 | TRBV6-5 | CASSLREASGNTIYF | TGTGCCAGCAGTTTGAGGGAGGCGTCTGGAAACACCATATATTTT
. | TRBD1 | TRBJ1-6 | TRBV19 | CASSISSGTGDSPLHF | TGTGCCAGTAGTATAAGCTCCGGGACAGGTGACTCACCCCTCCACTTT
. | . | TRBJ2-3 | TRBV18 | CASSPSITDTQYF | TGTGCCAGCTCACCCAGTATCACAGATACGCAGTATTTT
. | . | TRBJ2-1 | TRBV6-5 | CATASGLIYNEQFF | TGTGCCACCGCGTCCGGACTTATTTACAATGAGCAGTTCTTC
. | TRBD1 | TRBJ2-1 | TRBV2 | CASSETGMNNEQFF | TGTGCCAGCAGTGAGACAGGGATGAACAATGAGCAGTTCTTC
. | TRBD1 | TRBJ1-1 | TRBV11-2 | CASSPGGGFGAFF | TGTGCCAGCAGCCCAGGGGGTGGTTTTGGAGCTTTCTTT
. | . | TRBJ1-5 | TRBV19 | CASSLQGSPNQPQHF | TGTGCCAGTAGTCTACAGGGATCCCCCAATCAGCCCCAGCATTTT
. | TRBD1 | TRBJ2-1 | TRBV5-6 | CASSMDRGPYNEQFF | TGTGCCAGCAGCATGGACAGGGGCCCTTACAATGAGCAGTTCTTC
. | . | TRBJ2-1 | TRBV6-2/TRBV6-3 | CASSISEVYNEQFF | TGTGCCAGCAGTATTAGCGAGGTGTACAATGAGCAGTTCTTC
. | . | TRBJ1-1 | TRBV12-5 | CASGFGSEGRDTEAFF | TGTGCTAGTGGTTTTGGTAGTGAGGGGAGGGACACTGAAGCTTTCTTT
. | TRBD1 | TRBJ2-2 | TRBV7-2 | CASSFGTGMTGELFF | TGTGCCAGCAGCTTTGGGACAGGGATGACCGGGGAGCTGTTTTTT
few | . | TRBJ1-2 | TRBV7-2 | CASSPSGGLDYGYTF | TGTGCCAGCAGCCCTAGTGGAGGGTTAGACTATGGCTACACCTTC
few | . | TRBJ1-2 | TRBV5-4 | CASSPQSGTLTDGYTF | TGTGCCAGCAGCCCTCAAAGCGGGACCTTAACGGATGGCTACACCTTC
. | . | TRBJ2-2 | TRBV12-3/TRBV12-4 | CASSFRRSGELFF | TGTGCCAGCAGTTTCCGCAGGTCCGGGGAGCTGTTTTTT
. | TRBD1 | TRBJ2-1 | TRBV4-3 | CASSQDQRQGYNEQFF | TGCGCCAGCAGCCAAGATCAACGACAGGGCTACAATGAGCAGTTCTTC
. | . | TRBJ1-6 | TRBV28 | CASSSNRDAYNSPLHF | TGTGCCAGCAGTTCGAACAGGGACGCCTATAATTCACCCCTCCACTTT